The present entry profiles one T cell receptor beta chain with its context. The antigen is not known. The CDR3 length is 15 residues. V was trimmed by 0 bases and J by 0 bases, leaving 9 bases between them. CDR1 and CDR2 from the germline V gene are SNHLY and FYNNEI. TCRdb's table, derived via immunoSEQ multiplex PCR, lists solely in-frame clones and lacks some. The top ten clones hold 0.95% to 1.3% of a sample with more than 85,000 clones, over 85% of them seen once. The data were taken from a study of cytomegalovirus exposure and HLA in healthy donors. Study findings and constraints: High specificity and sensitivity for cytomegalovirus status were reported for the classifier.

V and J are TRBV2 and TRBJ2-7; D is undetermined. Sequencing used PBMCs. This clonotype was sampled from a woman in her thirties in good health and CMV-seropositive. The CDR3 region has the DNA TGTGCCAGCAGTGAAGCCCCTAGGAGCTCCTACGAGCAGTACTTC. Its protein product is CASSEAPRSSYEQYF.